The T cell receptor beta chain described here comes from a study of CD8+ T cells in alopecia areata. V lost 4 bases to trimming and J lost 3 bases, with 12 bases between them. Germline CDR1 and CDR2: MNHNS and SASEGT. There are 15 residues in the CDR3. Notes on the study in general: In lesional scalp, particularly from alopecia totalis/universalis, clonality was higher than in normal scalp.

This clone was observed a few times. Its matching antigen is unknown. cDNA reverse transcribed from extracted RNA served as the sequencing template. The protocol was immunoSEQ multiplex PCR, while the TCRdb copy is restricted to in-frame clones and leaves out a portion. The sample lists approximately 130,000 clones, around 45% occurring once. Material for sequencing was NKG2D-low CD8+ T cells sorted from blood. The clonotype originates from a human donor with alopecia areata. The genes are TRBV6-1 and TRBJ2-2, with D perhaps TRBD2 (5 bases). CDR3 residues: CASSVPAGDTGELFF. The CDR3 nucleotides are TGTGCCAGCAGTGTCCCCGCGGGTGACACCGGGGAGCTGTTTTTT.